This note documents a single T cell receptor (beta chain) sequence. Other DNA sequences in this sample translate to the same CDR3. The method was immunoSEQ multiplex PCR; TCRdb's version includes in-frame clones alone and lacks a portion of them. The sample shows 150,000 to 200,000 clones, approximately 85% of them seen only once. Germline loops: CDR1 SGHAT, CDR2 FQNNGV. After removal of 1 base from V and 1 base from J, the junction contained 0 bases not matched to a gene. This CDR3 has 14 residues. The source of the sample is a study of blood T cell repertoires in COVID-19. The specimen sequenced was peripheral blood. The chain links TRBV11-2 to TRBJ2-7, with 8 positions matching TRBD1. This TCR was sampled from a man aged 60-69 years with acute or convalescent COVID-19. The CDR3 region is CASSLGTGSYEQYF. The DNA for the CDR3 is TGTGCCAGCAGCTTAGGGACAGGGTCCTACGAGCAGTACTTC.